This TCR beta chain was retrieved from a study of shared clonotypes between healthy human individuals. Naivety among CD8 cells was defined by CD45RO negativity and positive CCR7 selection, thereby excluding terminally differentiated effector memory CD45RA+ cells. Produced via immunoSEQ multiplex PCR; TCRdb's table is partial and in-frame only. The sample lists about 820,000 clones; approximately 92% were seen once. With respect to this clone: Its antigen is still unknown.

This CDR3 contains 13 residues. V was trimmed by 8 bases and J by 1 base, leaving 12 bases between them. Germline CDR1 is MNHNY and CDR2 is SVGAGI (reference sequence). Whole-study findings and limits: On the whole, naive subsets had larger estimated richness than memory subsets had. The four-donor shared clonotypes exceeded non-shared clonotypes in generation probability, with non-shared ones scoring lower. Rarefaction showed that sequencing of sorted subsets was incomplete (despite large depth). Investigators expected sequencing depth to affect clonotype sharing among donors.

The sequence was obtained from a man younger than 45 in good health. Sequencing input: naive CD8+ T cells sorted from blood. The chain links TRBV6-6 to TRBJ2-7; possibly TRBD2 for D (5 bases). CDR3 bases: TGTGCCAGCGGTGGGAGAGGGTCCTACGAGCAGTACTTC. This sequence encodes CASGGRGSYEQYF.